The 8 T cell receptor beta chains below were found in one sample sequenced in a study of shared clonotypes between healthy human individuals. Only in-frame clones appear in the TCRdb table, and some are missing; sequencing was by immunoSEQ multiplex PCR. Found here are about 2.4 million clones, roughly 93% of them singletons; the top ten hold more than 0.35%. Material: naive CD4+ T cells from PBMCs. Subset specified: CD45RA+ positively selected. All receptors come from a young man in good health. Some clones in this sample may be carry-over from other donors' samples.

The chain joins TRBV6-5 to TRBJ2-1; D unclear. The germline gives CDR1 MNHEY, CDR2 SVGAGI. This CDR3 comprises 14 residues. V was cut by 6 bases and J by 0 bases, with 9 bases left in between. CDR3 DNA: TGTGCCAGCAGCGCGGCGAGCTCCTACAATGAGCAGTTCTTC. Its protein is CASSAASSYNEQFF.

The chain couples TRBV19 to TRBJ2-1, with TRBD2 matching over 7 bases. Germline-derived CDR1 and CDR2 are LNHDA and SQIVND (reference sequence). The CDR3 covers 16 residues. Losses at the gene ends were 7 bases for V and 0 bases for J; bases not matched to a gene: 9. This chain's CDR3 is CASTRGSPSSYNEQFF. CDR3 sequence (DNA): TGTGCCAGTACCCGCGGGAGCCCGAGCTCCTACAATGAGCAGTTCTTC.

J is TRBJ1-2 and V is TRBV29-1; D remains unclear. Deletions cut 7 bases from V and 8 bases from J, with 20 bases between. Germline CDR1 is SQVTM and CDR2 is ANQGSEA. This CDR3 has 13 residues. CDR3 DNA sequence: TGCAGCGGCCGGACTGCTGCCTTAGGGGGCTACACCTTC. Residues: CSGRTAALGGYTF.

Of note for this clone: The same CDR3 is also encoded by other DNA sequences in this sample. The chain is built from TRBV5-1 and TRBJ2-5, with D uncertain. Per germline, CDR1 SGHRS and CDR2 YFSETQ. Trimming pared 1 base from V and 1 base from J, leaving 8 bases between. The CDR3 covers 14 residues. The CDR3 sequence: CASSLFGSQETQYF. CDR3 nucleotides: TGCGCCAGCAGCTTGTTCGGGTCCCAAGAGACCCAGTACTTC.

The chain links TRBV5-4 to TRBJ2-3; D may be TRBD1 (5 bases). The germline CDR1 and CDR2 sequences are SGHNT and YYREEE (reference sequence). The length of the CDR3 is 15 residues. V was pared by 4 bases and J by 5 bases, with 17 bases between. CDR3 DNA: TGTGCCAGCAGCCAACGGAACACAGGCCGAGATACGCAGTATTTT. This codes for CASSQRNTGRDTQYF.

V and J are TRBV5-1 and TRBJ1-5; D unclear. The CDR3 runs 14 residues. CDR1 SGHRS and CDR2 YFSETQ come from the germline V gene. Trimming pared 4 bases from V and 5 bases from J, leaving 13 bases between. Written as DNA, the CDR3 is TGCGCCAGCAGCCCAGAAGGGTTCGATCAGCCCCAGCATTTT. This gives the protein CASSPEGFDQPQHF.

The gene calls are TRBV15 and TRBJ1-3; D unclear. The V end lost 3 bases, the J end lost 0 bases, and 15 bases lay between the germline ends. The CDR3 length is 17 residues. The germline CDR1 and CDR2 sequences are LNHNV and YYDKDF (reference sequence). The CDR3 DNA reads as TGTGCCACCAGCAGGGCCGAAAGAATATACTCTGGAAACACCATATATTTT. Its translation: CATSRAERIYSGNTIYF.

The chain is built from TRBV29-1 and TRBJ2-7; D is unresolved. This CDR3 region has 11 residues. Germline assignment: CDR1 SQVTM and CDR2 ANQGSEA. Trimming stripped 0 bases from V and 5 bases from J, with 5 bases between. CDR3 nucleotide sequence: TGCAGCGTTGAAGATTCGCACGAGCAGTACTTC. It codes for CSVEDSHEQYF.